Listed below are T cell receptor beta chains from one sample, sequenced in a study of cytomegalovirus exposure and HLA in healthy donors. The method was immunoSEQ multiplex PCR; TCRdb's version includes in-frame clones alone and lacks a portion of them. In the table there are 150,000 to 200,000 clones, around 77% of which are singletons. Sequenced: PBMCs. The origin of the receptors is a female donor in good health and CMV-seronegative. Each CDR3 is given with its conserved first and last residue. Not every row has a clone size; where given, it reads once, few, many or a size class.

CDR3 protein	V gene	J gene	clone size
CASSVTGGGATDTQYF	TRBV9	TRBJ2-3	.
CASSEARRAGPEAFF	TRBV2	TRBJ1-1	.
CASSLAGYYGYTF	TRBV5-6	TRBJ1-2	.
CASKLLTSGGASTDTQYF	TRBV7-2	TRBJ2-3	.
CASSQGGLIQPQHF	TRBV23-1	TRBJ1-5	.
CASSPSLEQYF	TRBV7-2	TRBJ2-7	.
CASSLRELASFSTGELFF	TRBV28	TRBJ2-2	.
CASSYYSLPYEQYF	TRBV6-5	TRBJ2-7	once
CASSDRGNSYEQYF	TRBV6-5	TRBJ2-7	.
CASSSIAGGPVADTQYF	TRBV7-9	TRBJ2-3	.
CASSRGTSGAYEQYF	TRBV27	.	few
CASSLAQPYEQYF	TRBV7-9	TRBJ2-7	.
CASGLDRNTGELFF	TRBV12-5	TRBJ2-2	.
CASVINPDTEAFF	TRBV6-5	TRBJ1-1	.
CASSPNRGPLDTEAFF	TRBV18	TRBJ1-1	.
CASSLDLGTGNNEQFF	TRBV5-4	TRBJ2-1	once